This T cell receptor (beta chain) was identified in a study of vaccination and CD4 T cells after COVID-19. At the level of the study: From HCoV-229E, HCoV-OC43, HCoV-NL63 and SARS-CoV-2, overlapping spike peptides were used to stimulate the cells.

The table lists this clonotype with a count of one. What it binds is not known. V lost 8 bases, J lost 5 bases, and 21 bases lay in between. The germline V gene encodes CDR1 LGHDT and CDR2 YNNKEL (reference sequence). The CDR3 spans 15 residues. As for treatment: roughly nine-day PBMC culture with coronavirus spike peptide pools or control peptides (ViraFEST assay). CD4+ T cells that had been cultured provided DNA sequenced with the Oncomine TCR Beta short-read assay. One entry per CDR3 protein, called by TCRdb with MiXCR from the PCR reads. The table shows about 12,000 distinct CDR3 sequences, with about 45% occurring only once.

Sequencing input: CD4+ T cells from blood, cultured in vitro. This receptor was obtained from a human donor who had recovered from COVID-19. The gene calls are TRBV3-1 and TRBJ1-2; tentative D call: TRBD1 (5 bases). CDR3 amino acids: CASGQSLRVPYGYTF. CDR3 bases: TGTGCCAGCGGTCAATCTCTCAGGGTTCCTTATGGCTACACCTTC.